This T cell receptor beta chain came from a study of blood T cell repertoires in COVID-19. Study-level information: There were acute and convalescent COVID-19 samples, and they came from the United States, Italy and Spain. The cDNA or gDNA used as material had been derived from T cells, B-cell-depleted T cells, or PBMCs.

Authors' methods: Amplification from reference gene primers served as the basis for estimated nucleated cell counts. Generated by immunoSEQ multiplex PCR, the TCRdb table keeps only in-frame clones and is missing some. V, J and clone size derive from that table, while D and trimming were established from the DNA sequence. The sample gives under 7,000 clones, about nine tenths of which show up once; 17% is in the top ten. The CDR3 covers 15 residues. Germline CDR1 and CDR2: SGHRS and YFSETQ. J lost 6 bases, V lost 0 bases, and 5 bases had no gene match. Sequencing was performed on peripheral blood. The clonotype comes from a human donor in a cohort sampled during active COVID-19. V gene TRBV5-1 combines with J gene TRBJ2-1; 8 bases are shared with TRBD1. CDR3 DNA sequence: TGCGCCAGCAGCTTGGGGGACAGGAACCTCAATGAGCAGTTCTTC. This sequence encodes CASSLGDRNLNEQFF.